These T cell receptor beta chains were read from a single sample in a study of cytomegalovirus exposure and HLA in healthy donors. TCRdb's copy holds only in-frame clones and misses some; the assay was immunoSEQ multiplex PCR. The sample yields more than 150,000 clones, approximately 80% seen once. Source material: PBMCs. These receptors all come from a man between 18 and 35 years old in good health and CMV-seronegative. Each CDR3 is given with its conserved first and last residue. The order of the fields is J gene, V gene, D gene, clone size, CDR3 protein, CDR3 DNA. D genes are given only for firm matches. Size is omitted from some rows. Given values are once, few, many or a class for expanded clones.

J: TRBJ2-7
V: TRBV7-2
D: -
size: -
CDR3: CASSLAGAPYEQYF
DNA: TGTGCCAGCAGCTTAGCTGGGGCCCCCTACGAGCAGTACTTC

J: TRBJ2-5
V: TRBV25-1
D: TRBD2
size: few
CDR3: CASSDWPGLAGDGQYF
DNA: TGTGCCAGCAGTGACTGGCCGGGGCTAGCGGGAGACGGGCAGTACTTC

J: TRBJ2-5
V: TRBV18
D: -
size: -
CDR3: CASSPLAAKETQYF
DNA: TGTGCCAGCTCACCCCTAGCCGCCAAGGAGACCCAGTACTTC

J: TRBJ2-4
V: TRBV7-2
D: TRBD2
size: -
CDR3: CASSRPVLAGGPYIQYF
DNA: TGTGCCAGCAGCCGCCCCGTTCTAGCGGGAGGGCCGTACATTCAGTACTTC

J: TRBJ1-5
V: TRBV30
D: -
size: -
CDR3: CAWSVPQGRQPQHF
DNA: TGTGCCTGGAGTGTACCGCAGGGGCGTCAGCCCCAGCATTTT

J: TRBJ1-1
V: TRBV27
D: -
size: few
CDR3: CASSLSGTRTEAFF
DNA: TGTGCCAGCAGTTTATCCGGGACACGGACTGAAGCTTTCTTT

J: TRBJ2-3
V: TRBV7-9
D: -
size: -
CDR3: CASRSSRGDTQYF
DNA: TGTGCCAGCAGGTCAAGCAGGGGAGATACGCAGTATTTT

J: TRBJ2-2
V: TRBV7-7
D: -
size: once
CDR3: CASSFSGATGELFF
DNA: TGTGCTAGCAGCTTCTCAGGGGCCACCGGGGAGCTGTTTTTT

J: TRBJ2-7
V: TRBV18
D: -
size: -
CDR3: CASSPARAAEQYF
DNA: TGTGCCAGCTCACCAGCCAGGGCGGCCGAGCAGTACTTC

J: TRBJ2-4
V: TRBV5-1
D: -
size: -
CDR3: CASSLGNLEDIQYF
DNA: TGCGCCAGCAGCTTGGGAAATCTGGAGGACATTCAGTACTTC

J: TRBJ1-4
V: TRBV6-4
D: TRBD1
size: -
CDR3: CASSGQGYEKLFF
DNA: TGTGCCAGCTCCGGACAGGGTTATGAAAAACTGTTTTTT

J: TRBJ1-1
V: TRBV5-1
D: -
size: -
CDR3: CASSFGQNTEAFF
DNA: TGCGCCAGCAGCTTTGGCCAGAACACTGAAGCTTTCTTT